This T cell receptor beta chain was identified during a study of identical twins. With regard to this clonotype: The antigen remains undetermined.

Overall study findings and caveats: Twins shared beta out-of-frame sequences in excess, but this excess was weaker.

Each donor (without exception) was a healthy Caucasian. A universal primer site was incorporated via template switching, and the cDNA contained unique molecular identifiers. Via MiXCR, TCRdb re-called the 5' RACE reads, giving one row per CDR3 protein. The table has about 890,000 distinct CDR3 sequences, roughly an eighth seen once. These data were also filed under a second study, of yellow fever vaccine responses in identical twins.

Sequenced input: PBMCs. The clonotype comes from a woman aged 18-30 years in good health.

The CDR3: CASSYGQGGYWDSYEQYF. CDR3 sequence (DNA): TGTGCCAGCAGTTACGGACAGGGCGGCTATTGGGATTCCTACGAGCAGTACTTC. This chain uses TRBV6-2 or TRBV6-3 with TRBJ2-7; 8 bases match TRBD1. This CDR3 spans 18 amino acids. CDR1 is MNHEY, CDR2 SVGEGT, per germline. Trimming at V came to 2 bases and at J to 1 base, leaving 13 bases not matched to a gene.